These T cell receptor beta chains were read from a single sample in a study of blood T cell repertoires in COVID-19. Sequencing used immunoSEQ multiplex PCR; TCRdb keeps in-frame clones, though not all of them. The sample carries about 170,000 clones, 79% recorded once. The material sequenced was PBMCs or T cells enriched from blood (not recorded which). The receptors shown here come from a woman in her seventies in a cohort exposed to, infected with or recovered from COVID-19 (not recorded which). Both conserved end residues are part of each CDR3. Each record gives: J gene, D gene, V gene, clone size, CDR3 protein, CDR3 DNA. D genes are given only for firm matches. Only some rows state a clone size, as once, few, many or a class for expanded clones.

TRBJ2-3,TRBD1,TRBV5-1,.,CASGPATGTDTQYF,TGCGCCAGCGGACCCGCGACAGGGACAGATACGCAGTATTTT
TRBJ2-5,TRBD2,TRBV10-2,.,CASSDPGLARETQYF,TGCGCCAGCAGTGATCCGGGACTAGCACGGGAGACCCAGTACTTC
TRBJ2-7,.,TRBV11-2,.,CASSFLGSYEQYF,TGTGCCAGCAGCTTTCTAGGCTCCTACGAGCAGTACTTC
TRBJ1-1,.,TRBV6-5,.,CASSYGGGLRTEAFF,TGTGCCAGCAGTTACGGTGGGGGCTTGCGAACTGAAGCTTTCTTT
TRBJ2-1,.,TRBV12-3/TRBV12-4,.,CASSSRGDNEQFF,TGTGCCAGCAGTAGCAGGGGGGACAATGAGCAGTTCTTC
TRBJ2-1,.,TRBV7-6,.,CASSLTGSSYNEQFF,TGTGCCAGCAGCTTAACGGGGAGCTCCTACAATGAGCAGTTCTTC
TRBJ2-1,.,TRBV11-2,.,CASSLDLVREQFF,TGTGCCAGCAGCTTAGATTTAGTGAGAGAGCAGTTCTTC
TRBJ2-2,TRBD2,TRBV5-1,.,CASSWGGANTGELFF,TGCGCCAGCAGCTGGGGGGGAGCGAACACCGGGGAGCTGTTTTTT
TRBJ2-5,.,TRBV20-1,.,CSASRRSGQETQYF,TGCAGTGCTAGTAGGAGGAGCGGCCAAGAGACCCAGTACTTC
TRBJ2-7,.,TRBV6-5,.,CASSYSAGDPYEQYF,TGTGCCAGCAGTTACTCGGCAGGGGATCCCTACGAGCAGTACTTC
TRBJ1-2,.,TRBV2,.,CASSESGVRGYTF,TGTGCCAGCAGTGAGTCAGGGGTTCGTGGCTACACCTTC
TRBJ1-1,.,TRBV9,few,CASSGANTEAFF,TGTGCCAGCAGCGGGGCCAACACTGAAGCTTTCTTT
TRBJ1-5,.,TRBV5-5,.,CASSLAPQDRRNQPQHF,TGTGCCAGCAGCTTGGCACCCCAGGACAGAAGGAATCAGCCCCAGCATTTT
TRBJ1-2,.,TRBV2,.,CASSEQEYSYGYTF,TGTGCCAGCAGTGAACAGGAATATAGCTATGGCTACACCTTC
TRBJ2-2,TRBD1,TRBV28,few,CASKNQGASNTGELFF,TGTGCCAGCAAGAACCAGGGGGCATCGAACACCGGGGAGCTGTTTTTT
TRBJ1-2,.,TRBV9,.,CASSVVGRGYTF,TGTGCCAGCAGCGTAGTAGGGAGAGGCTACACCTTC
TRBJ2-3,TRBD2,TRBV7-9,.,CASSLSLAGDDTQYF,TGTGCCAGCAGCTTGTCGCTAGCGGGAGATGATACGCAGTATTTT
TRBJ2-7,TRBD1,TRBV18,.,CASSLDQGAITYEQYF,TGTGCCAGCTCACTAGATCAGGGGGCTATAACCTACGAGCAGTACTTC
TRBJ2-5,TRBD1,TRBV4-2,once,CASSQLGTAKETQYF,TGTGCCAGCAGCCAATTGGGGACAGCCAAAGAGACCCAGTACTTC
TRBJ2-6,.,TRBV11-3,.,CASDRSGANVLTF,TGTGCCAGCGACAGGTCTGGGGCCAACGTCCTGACTTTC
TRBJ2-5,.,TRBV7-2,.,CASSLVAGMQETQYF,TGTGCCAGCAGCTTAGTGGCGGGCATGCAAGAGACCCAGTACTTC
TRBJ2-3,TRBD2,TRBV5-1,once,CASSRTSAADTQYF,TGCGCCAGCAGCAGGACTAGTGCAGCAGATACGCAGTATTTT
TRBJ1-3,TRBD1,TRBV28,.,CASGVADRGHFGNTIYF,TGTGCCAGCGGAGTTGCGGACAGGGGGCACTTCGGAAACACCATATATTTT
TRBJ1-6,TRBD1,TRBV6-1,.,CASSAHRTGVNSPLHF,TGTGCCAGCAGTGCACATCGGACAGGGGTTAATTCACCCCTCCACTTT
TRBJ2-5,.,TRBV10-3,.,CAISAVGGETQYF,TGTGCCATCAGTGCCGTCGGGGGAGAGACCCAGTACTTC
TRBJ2-1,TRBD2,TRBV7-9,.,CASSPELAGVNEQFF,TGTGCCAGCAGCCCGGAACTAGCGGGAGTCAATGAGCAGTTCTTC
TRBJ2-2,.,TRBV7-2,many,CASSRLAAMAGELFF,TGTGCCAGCAGCCGTTTAGCAGCGATGGCCGGGGAGCTGTTTTTT
TRBJ2-5,TRBD1,TRBV19,.,CASSRTGVGETQYF,TGTGCCAGTAGTAGGACAGGGGTCGGAGAGACCCAGTACTTC
TRBJ1-5,.,TRBV6-5,.,CASSYGRGGQPQHF,TGTGCCAGCAGTTACGGTCGGGGAGGTCAGCCCCAGCATTTT
TRBJ2-5,.,TRBV6-2/TRBV6-3,.,CASSTPGQTQETQYF,TGTGCCAGCAGTACCCCCGGCCAGACTCAAGAGACCCAGTACTTC
TRBJ1-5,.,TRBV6-6,.,CASSYLQGFSNQPQHF,TGTGCCAGCAGTTATCTACAGGGCTTTAGCAATCAGCCCCAGCATTTT
TRBJ2-3,.,TRBV9,.,CASSDLRSITDTQYF,TGTGCCAGCAGCGACCTACGAAGTATCACAGATACGCAGTATTTT
TRBJ1-4,TRBD1,TRBV12-5,.,CASGPGQGAEKLFF,TGTGCTAGTGGACCAGGACAGGGCGCTGAAAAACTGTTTTTT
TRBJ2-1,TRBD1,TRBV2,.,CASRGTGSYNEQFF,TGTGCCAGCAGAGGGACAGGGTCCTACAATGAGCAGTTCTTC
TRBJ2-7,TRBD2,TRBV5-4,many,CASSYPGLAGYEQYF,TGTGCCAGCAGCTACCCGGGACTAGCGGGATACGAGCAGTACTTC
TRBJ1-6,.,TRBV3-1/TRBV3-2,.,CASSQGQGSNSPLHF,TGTGCCAGCAGCCAAGGCCAGGGTAGCAACTCACCCCTCCACTTT
TRBJ2-5,TRBD1,TRBV24-1,.,CATSEGQGFQTQYF,TGTGCCACCAGTGAGGGACAGGGTTTCCAGACCCAGTACTTC
TRBJ1-2,.,TRBV6-6,.,CASSSPYTLYGYTF,TGTGCCAGCAGTTCGCCTTACACGCTCTATGGCTACACCTTC
TRBJ2-5,TRBD2,TRBV5-1,once,CASSLLAGSEETQYF,TGCGCCAGCAGCCTGTTAGCGGGATCGGAAGAGACCCAGTACTTC
TRBJ1-6,TRBD1,TRBV19,.,CASSITGQYNSPLHF,TGTGCCAGTAGCATTACGGGACAGTATAATTCACCCCTCCACTTT
TRBJ2-5,.,TRBV28,.,CASSLPSIPQETQYF,TGTGCCAGCAGTTTACCGTCTATCCCTCAAGAGACCCAGTACTTC
TRBJ1-6,TRBD1,TRBV10-3,few,CAIRHDRDSPLHF,TGTGCCATCAGGCACGACAGGGATTCACCCCTCCACTTT
TRBJ1-2,.,TRBV2,once,CASTRSDGYGYTF,TGTGCCAGCACCAGGTCAGATGGATATGGCTACACCTTC
TRBJ2-7,TRBD1,TRBV7-8,.,CASSPQQGRTYEQYF,TGTGCCAGCAGCCCACAACAGGGGCGAACCTACGAGCAGTACTTC
TRBJ1-2,.,TRBV3-1/TRBV3-2,few,CASSQAGREDNYGYTF,TGTGCCAGCAGCCAAGCCGGTCGTGAAGATAACTATGGCTACACCTTC
TRBJ2-2,.,TRBV7-3,.,CASSLLGGATGELFF,TGTGCCAGCAGCTTACTGGGGGGAGCAACCGGGGAGCTGTTTTTT
TRBJ2-1,TRBD2,TRBV28,.,CASTPGTRSIEQFF,TGTGCCAGCACGCCCGGGACTAGATCTATTGAGCAGTTCTTC
TRBJ1-6,.,TRBV10-3,.,CATSPGQNSYNSPLHF,TGTGCCACCTCCCCAGGACAGAACTCCTATAATTCACCCCTCCACTTT
TRBJ2-3,.,TRBV28,.,CASDSRGLGDTQYF,TGTGCCAGCGATTCGAGAGGTCTCGGAGATACGCAGTATTTT
TRBJ2-3,TRBD2,TRBV7-2,once,CASSLAGLAGGDTQYF,TGTGCCAGCAGCTTAGCGGGACTAGCGGGTGGAGATACGCAGTATTTT
TRBJ2-1,TRBD2,TRBV23-1,.,CASSHVTSEGKRQYNEQFF,TGCGCCAGCAGTCACGTGACTAGCGAGGGGAAAAGGCAGTACAATGAGCAGTTCTTC
TRBJ2-7,TRBD1,TRBV19,.,CASTRTGGMSAYEQYF,TGTGCCAGTACCCGGACAGGGGGGATGTCGGCCTACGAGCAGTACTTC
TRBJ2-2,.,TRBV18,.,CASSLTTSTANTGELFF,TGTGCCAGCTCATTAACAACCTCGACAGCGAACACCGGGGAGCTGTTTTTT
TRBJ2-1,.,TRBV9,.,CASSVGSSSYNEQFF,TGTGCCAGCAGCGTGGGCAGTTCCTCCTACAATGAGCAGTTCTTC
TRBJ1-2,.,TRBV10-3,.,CAISGGGGIGGYTF,TGTGCCATCAGCGGCGGGGGGGGAATAGGCGGCTACACCTTC
TRBJ2-1,TRBD2,TRBV14,.,CASSQAATSGYNEQFF,TGTGCCAGCAGCCAAGCGGCGACTAGCGGATACAATGAGCAGTTCTTC
TRBJ2-5,.,TRBV11-2,.,CASSLGQGQETQYF,TGTGCCAGCAGCTTAGGTCAGGGTCAAGAGACCCAGTACTTC
TRBJ2-7,TRBD1,TRBV19,.,CASSSLSYGGQAPYEQYF,TGTGCCAGTAGTTCTCTATCCTACGGGGGACAGGCACCCTACGAGCAGTACTTC
TRBJ2-4,TRBD2,TRBV4-2,.,CASSPLAGGRNIQYF,TGTGCCAGCAGCCCTCTAGCGGGAGGACGGAACATTCAGTACTTC
TRBJ1-1,TRBD1,TRBV6-5,.,CASSVDRAGTEAFF,TGTGCCAGCAGCGTCGACAGGGCTGGTACTGAAGCTTTCTTT